The rows below give T cell receptor beta chains drawn from one sample of a study of spatial heterogeneity in lung cancer. TCRdb processed the 5' RACE reads anew with MiXCR; each CDR3 protein has one entry. The sample consists of 39,000 or so distinct CDR3 sequences, around 7% of them appearing once. The sequencing used PBMCs, collected at surgery. The receptors were gathered from a male donor with early-stage non-small cell lung cancer. CDR3s include the opening cysteine and the closing phenylalanine or tryptophan. The order of the fields is D gene, J gene, V gene, clone size, CDR3 protein, CDR3 DNA. A D gene is named only where the DNA matches it firmly. Each size is how often the clone was seen (once, few, many) or a class if it is expanded.

TRBD2,TRBJ2-3,TRBV7-3,many,CASGLAGGLDTQYF,TGTGCCAGCGGGCTAGCGGGAGGACTAGATACGCAGTATTTT
NA,TRBJ1-5,TRBV7-2,many,CASSPGLNSNQPQHF,TGTGCCAGCAGCCCCGGCCTGAATAGCAATCAGCCCCAGCATTTT
TRBD2,TRBJ2-3,TRBV18,many,CASSPLPAGITDTQYF,TGTGCCAGCTCACCACTTCCAGCGGGAATCACAGATACGCAGTATTTT
TRBD1,TRBJ2-4,TRBV6-5,medium-sized,CASRTGGTKTAQYF,TGTGCCAGCAGGACAGGGGGGACCAAAACGGCTCAGTACTTC
NA,TRBJ2-5,TRBV7-9,many,CASRPSGRGETQYF,TGTGCCAGCAGACCCTCGGGTCGCGGAGAGACCCAGTACTTC
NA,TRBJ2-3,TRBV27,many,CASSLLSLTDTQYF,TGTGCCAGCAGTTTACTTAGCCTCACAGATACGCAGTATTTT
NA,TRBJ2-1,TRBV6-2/TRBV6-3,many,CASRTTGNEQFF,TGTGCCAGCAGAACGACCGGGAATGAGCAGTTCTTC
NA,TRBJ2-3,TRBV24-1,few,CATSDPQGANTDTQYF,TGTGCCACCAGTGACCCGCAGGGTGCGAACACAGATACGCAGTATTTT
NA,TRBJ2-1,TRBV10-3,many,CAISAPEKGFGNEQFF,TGTGCCATCAGTGCACCCGAGAAAGGGTTTGGCAATGAGCAGTTCTTC
NA,TRBJ2-1,TRBV30,many,CAWSGSGHEQFF,TGTGCCTGGAGTGGAAGCGGGCATGAGCAGTTCTTC
TRBD1,TRBJ2-7,TRBV20-1,few,CSARVPGGSRYEQYF,TGCAGTGCTAGAGTCCCAGGGGGCTCCCGGTACGAGCAGTACTTC
NA,TRBJ1-1,TRBV6-6,few,CASRRDRDIPEAFF,TGTGCCAGCAGGCGAGACCGGGACATCCCTGAAGCTTTCTTT